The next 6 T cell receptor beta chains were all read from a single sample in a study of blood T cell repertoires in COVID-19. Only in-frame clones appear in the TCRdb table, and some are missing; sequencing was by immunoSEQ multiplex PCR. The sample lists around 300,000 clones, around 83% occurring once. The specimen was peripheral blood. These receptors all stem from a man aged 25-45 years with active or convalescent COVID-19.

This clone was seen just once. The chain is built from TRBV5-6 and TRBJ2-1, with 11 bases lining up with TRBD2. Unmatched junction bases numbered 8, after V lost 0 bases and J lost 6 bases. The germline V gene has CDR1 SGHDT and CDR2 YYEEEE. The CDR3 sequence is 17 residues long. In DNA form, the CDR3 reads TGTGCCAGCAGCTTGGTTAGCGGGGGGGCCCTTTTCAATGAGCAGTTCTTC. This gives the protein CASSLVSGGALFNEQFF. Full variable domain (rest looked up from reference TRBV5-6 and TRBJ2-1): DAGVTQSPTHLIKTRGQQVTLRCSPKSGHDTVSWYQQALGQGPQFIFQYYEEEERQRGNFPDRFSGHQFPNYSSELNVNALLLGDSALYLCASSLVSGGALFNEQFFGPGTRLTVL.

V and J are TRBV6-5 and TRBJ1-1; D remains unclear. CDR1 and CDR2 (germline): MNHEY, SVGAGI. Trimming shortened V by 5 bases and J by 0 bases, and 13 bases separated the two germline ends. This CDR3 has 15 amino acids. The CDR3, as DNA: TGTGCCAGCAGTCGTAGCCGGGAGATGAACACTGAAGCTTTCTTT. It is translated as CASSRSREMNTEAFF.

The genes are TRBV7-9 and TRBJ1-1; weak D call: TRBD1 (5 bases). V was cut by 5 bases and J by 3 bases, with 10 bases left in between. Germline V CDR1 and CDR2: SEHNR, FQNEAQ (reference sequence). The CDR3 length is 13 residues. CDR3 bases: TGTGCCAGCAGCGGATGGGGGGACACTGAAGCTTTCTTT. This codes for CASSGWGDTEAFF.

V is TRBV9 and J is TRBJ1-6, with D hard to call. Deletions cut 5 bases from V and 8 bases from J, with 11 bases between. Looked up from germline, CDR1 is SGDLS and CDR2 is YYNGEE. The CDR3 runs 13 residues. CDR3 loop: CASRTTEYSPLHF. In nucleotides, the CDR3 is TGTGCCAGCAGGACAACCGAGTATTCACCCCTCCACTTT.

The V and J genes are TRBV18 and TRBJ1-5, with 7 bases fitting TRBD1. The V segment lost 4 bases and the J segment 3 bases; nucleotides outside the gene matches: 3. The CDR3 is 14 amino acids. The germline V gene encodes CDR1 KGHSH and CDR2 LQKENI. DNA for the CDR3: TGTGCCAGCTCACTAACAGGGGACAATCAGCCCCAGCATTTT. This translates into CASSLTGDNQPQHF.

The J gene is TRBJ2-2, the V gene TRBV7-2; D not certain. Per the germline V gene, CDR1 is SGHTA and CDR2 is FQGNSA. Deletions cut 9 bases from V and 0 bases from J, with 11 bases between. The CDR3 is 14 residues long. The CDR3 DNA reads TGTGCCAGTAGAGCGACCGCGAACACCGGGGAGCTGTTTTTT. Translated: CASRATANTGELFF. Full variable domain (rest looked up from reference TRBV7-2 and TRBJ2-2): GAGVSQSPSNKVTEKGKDVELRCDPISGHTALYWYRQSLGQGLEFLIYFQGNSAPDKSGLPSDRFSAERTGGSVSTLTIQRTQQEDSAVYLCASRATANTGELFFGEGSRLTVL.